This T cell receptor beta chain comes out of a study of cytomegalovirus exposure and HLA in healthy donors. The overall study: There were fewer than 130 million unique TCR beta sequences, drawn from 200 million or so T cells, in an earlier analysis.

As for this clone: The antigen is undetermined.

Germline V gene lookup returns CDR1 SGHDT and CDR2 YYEEEE. With V trimmed by 2 bases and J by 5 bases, 7 bases remained unmatched. CDR3 size: 15 residues. With 60 Vbeta and 13 Jbeta primers, the PCR was carried out. Per the study methods: A later analysis tallied approximately 87 million unique TCR beta chains, about 11 million of them shared. Libraries were prepared by immunoSEQ multiplex PCR; TCRdb keeps only in-frame clonotypes and omits some of them. That table supplies the V and J calls and clone size; D and trimming were determined from the DNA. In the table there are 150,000 to 200,000 clones, around 78% of which are singletons. Study outcomes and limitations: Accounts indicate the classifier identified cytomegalovirus status with strong specificity and sensitivity.

The sample consisted of PBMCs. The chain links TRBV5-6 to TRBJ2-3; 8 bases line up with TRBD2. The sequence came from a woman in her thirties or forties in good health and CMV-seronegative. The CDR3 DNA sequence: TGTGCCAGCAGCTTACGGACTAGCAGAAAAGATACGCAGTATTTT. This encodes CASSLRTSRKDTQYF. Together with reference TRBV5-6 and TRBJ2-3, the CDR3 gives the full variable domain: DAGVTQSPTHLIKTRGQQVTLRCSPKSGHDTVSWYQQALGQGPQFIFQYYEEEERQRGNFPDRFSGHQFPNYSSELNVNALLLGDSALYLCASSLRTSRKDTQYFGPGTRLTVL.